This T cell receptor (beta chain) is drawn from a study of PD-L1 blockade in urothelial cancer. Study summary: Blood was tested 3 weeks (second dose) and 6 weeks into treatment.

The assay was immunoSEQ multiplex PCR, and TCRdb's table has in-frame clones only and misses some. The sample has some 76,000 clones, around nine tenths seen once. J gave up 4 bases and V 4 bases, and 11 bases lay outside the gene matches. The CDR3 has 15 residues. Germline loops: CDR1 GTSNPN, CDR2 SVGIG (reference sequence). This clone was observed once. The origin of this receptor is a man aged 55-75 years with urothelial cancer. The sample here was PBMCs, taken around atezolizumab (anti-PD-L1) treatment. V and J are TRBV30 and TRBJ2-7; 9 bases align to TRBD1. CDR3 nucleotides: TGTGCCTGGACCCCGGGACAGGGAATAATTTACGAGCAGTACTTC. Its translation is CAWTPGQGIIYEQYF.